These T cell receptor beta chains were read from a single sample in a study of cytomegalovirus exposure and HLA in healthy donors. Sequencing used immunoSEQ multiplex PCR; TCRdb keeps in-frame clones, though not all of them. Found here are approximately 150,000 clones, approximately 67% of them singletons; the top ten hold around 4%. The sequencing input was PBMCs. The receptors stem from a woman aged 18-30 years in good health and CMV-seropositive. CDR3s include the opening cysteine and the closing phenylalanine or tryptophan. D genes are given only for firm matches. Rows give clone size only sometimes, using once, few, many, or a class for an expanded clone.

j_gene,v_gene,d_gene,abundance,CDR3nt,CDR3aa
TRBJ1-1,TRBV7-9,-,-,TGTGCCAGCAGCTTATACAGGACCGGGAACACTGAAGCTTTCTTT,CASSLYRTGNTEAFF
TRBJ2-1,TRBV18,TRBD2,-,TGTGCCAGCTCACCACCCTATTCGCGGGGGGCCCAGTTCTTC,CASSPPYSRGAQFF
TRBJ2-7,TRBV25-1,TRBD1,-,TGTGCCAGCAGGGCCGGGACAGGGACCTACGAGCAGTACTTC,CASRAGTGTYEQYF
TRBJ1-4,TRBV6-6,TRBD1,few,TGTGCCAGCACCACAGACAGGGCAAATGAAAAACTGTTTTTT,CASTTDRANEKLFF
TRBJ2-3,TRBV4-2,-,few,TGTGCCAGCAGCCAAGCGGGGACAGATACGCAGTATTTT,CASSQAGTDTQYF
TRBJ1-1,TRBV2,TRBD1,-,TGTGCCAGCACCAGGACAGGGGTGAACACTGAAGCTTTCTTT,CASTRTGVNTEAFF
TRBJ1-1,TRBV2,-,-,TGTGCCAGCAGTATCTCAGAGGAGCGGAACACTGAAGCTTTCTTT,CASSISEERNTEAFF
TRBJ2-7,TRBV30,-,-,TGTGCCTGGAGTCCTCGCTCGGGGCAGTACTTC,CAWSPRSGQYF
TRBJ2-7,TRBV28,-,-,TGTGCCAGCAGTTTAGGAGGGGGGGGGATAAACATCTACGAGCAGTACTTC,CASSLGGGGINIYEQYF
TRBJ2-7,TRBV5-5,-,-,TGTGCCAGCAGCTTGGAACAGGGTGGGACCTACGAGCAGTACTTC,CASSLEQGGTYEQYF
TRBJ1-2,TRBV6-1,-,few,TGTGCCAGCAGTGAAGTATTTACTGAGAACTATGGCTACACCTTC,CASSEVFTENYGYTF
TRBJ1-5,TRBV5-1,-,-,TGCGCCATCCTCCGAGGGGGAAATCAGCCCCAGCATTTT,CAILRGGNQPQHF
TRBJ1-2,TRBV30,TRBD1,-,TGTGCCTGGACGACGACAGGGGCTAGAAACCAGGGGGGCTACACCTTC,CAWTTTGARNQGGYTF
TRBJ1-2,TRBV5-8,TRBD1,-,TGTGCCAGCAGCGCCCGGACAGGACTTCACTATGGCTACACCTTC,CASSARTGLHYGYTF
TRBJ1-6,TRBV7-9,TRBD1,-,TGTGCCAGCAGCTTCCGTGGGACAGGGTATTCACCCCTCCACTTT,CASSFRGTGYSPLHF
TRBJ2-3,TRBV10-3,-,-,TGTGCCACCCAGGGGTCAGATACGCAGTATTTT,CATQGSDTQYF
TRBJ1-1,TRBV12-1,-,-,TGTGCCAGCAGCTTTGTGCGGGCCTCCAAGGGCACTGAAGCTTTCTTT,CASSFVRASKGTEAFF
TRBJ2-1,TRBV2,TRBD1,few,TGTGCCAGCAGCCCCGGGACAGGGACCTACAATGAGCAGTTCTTC,CASSPGTGTYNEQFF
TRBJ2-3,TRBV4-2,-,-,TGTGCCAGCAGCCAAGGGGGGCCCACCGATACGCAGTATTTT,CASSQGGPTDTQYF
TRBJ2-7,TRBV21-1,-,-,TGTGCCAGCAGCAATCGAGGCACCTCCTACGAGCAGTACTTC,CASSNRGTSYEQYF
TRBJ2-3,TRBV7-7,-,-,TGTGCTAGCAGCCGGACAGCTAGCACAGATACGCAGTATTTT,CASSRTASTDTQYF
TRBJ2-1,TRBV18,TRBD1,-,TGTGCCAGCTCACCAACCCACAGGGGGCGCATCGATGAGCAGTTCTTC,CASSPTHRGRIDEQFF
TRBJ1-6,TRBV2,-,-,TGTGCCAGCAGTGAAGGGAGGGGCGGGGGGTCACCCCTCCACTTT,CASSEGRGGGSPLHF
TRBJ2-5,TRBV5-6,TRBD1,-,TGTGCCAGCAGCTTAGGACAGGGCAGGGAGACCCAGTACTTC,CASSLGQGRETQYF
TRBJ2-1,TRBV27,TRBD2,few,TGTGCCAGCAATATAAGGGAGGGTCCGTACGGCAATGAGCAGTTCTTC,CASNIREGPYGNEQFF
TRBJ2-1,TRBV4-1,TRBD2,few,TGCGCCAGCAGCCAAGACACCAGCGGGGACTACTGGGAGCAGTTCTTC,CASSQDTSGDYWEQFF
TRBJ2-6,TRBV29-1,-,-,TGCAGCGTAACTCAGGGAAGCGGGGCCAACGTCCTGACTTTC,CSVTQGSGANVLTF
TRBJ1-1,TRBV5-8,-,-,TGTGCCAGCAGCTTGGGGCCCCAAGGGGGAACGACTGAAGCTTTCTTT,CASSLGPQGGTTEAFF
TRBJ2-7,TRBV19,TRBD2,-,TGTGCCAGTAGTATAGAAGGTAGCGGGACGCGAAGGGGCTACGAGCAGTACTTC,CASSIEGSGTRRGYEQYF
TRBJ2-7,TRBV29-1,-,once,TGCAGCGCCCAACGGGAAGGAGCCTACGAGCAGTACTTC,CSAQREGAYEQYF
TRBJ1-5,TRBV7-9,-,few,TGTGCCAGCAGCCTTATGAGCAATCAGCCCCAGCATTTT,CASSLMSNQPQHF
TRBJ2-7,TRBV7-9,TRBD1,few,TGTTCCAGCAGCCGACAGGGCTTCGAGCAGTACTTC,CSSSRQGFEQYF
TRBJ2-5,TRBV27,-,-,TGTGCCAGCAGTTTTTACAAGCCGGGTAGCGGTATCTACTTC,CASSFYKPGSGIYF
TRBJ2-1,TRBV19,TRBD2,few,TGTGCCAGCACAAGGAGCGGGGGGGCCTACAATGAGCAGTTCTTC,CASTRSGGAYNEQFF
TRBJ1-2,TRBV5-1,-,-,TGCGCCAGCAGCTCAACAGGCGACTATGGCTACACCTTC,CASSSTGDYGYTF
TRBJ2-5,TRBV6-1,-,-,TGTGCCAGCAGTGGGCAGATCCAAGAGACCCAGTACTTC,CASSGQIQETQYF
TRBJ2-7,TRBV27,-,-,TGTGCCAGCAGTTTTCGGGGGACCAGCTCCTACGAGCAGTACTTC,CASSFRGTSSYEQYF
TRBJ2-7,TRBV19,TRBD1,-,TGTGCCAGTAATATGGGGGAACAGGGGGAGTACGAGCAGTACTTC,CASNMGEQGEYEQYF
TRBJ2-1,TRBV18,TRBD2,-,TGTGCCAGCTTGAGAGGTCTAGCGGAGAACAATGAGCAGTTCTTC,CASLRGLAENNEQFF
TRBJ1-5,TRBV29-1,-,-,TGCAGCGTTACTACAGGGTGGGCCAATCAGCCCCAGCATTTT,CSVTTGWANQPQHF
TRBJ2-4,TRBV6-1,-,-,TGTGCCAGCAGTGAAGGGGGCAGCGGGAACATTCAGTACTTC,CASSEGGSGNIQYF